This TCR beta chain was recorded in a study of beta chain features in type 1 diabetes. Comments on this clone: What it binds is not known.

CDR3 length equals 17 residues. Germline values: CDR1 LNHDA, CDR2 SQIVND (reference sequence). Trimming took off 3 bases at V and 1 base at J, with 18 bases between the two ends. Expressed TCRB transcripts were sequenced after all isolated RNA was converted to cDNA. Some clones are missing from TCRdb's copy, which holds only in-frame ones; the method was immunoSEQ multiplex PCR. Of around 99,000 clones listed, 40% are singletons. Study-wide results and caveats: Cells that show high TCR expression could be over-represented by cDNA sequencing.

The sequencing input was stem cell memory CD4+ T cells from blood. V is TRBV19 and J is TRBJ1-2, with D possibly being TRBD1 (6 bases). This clonotype originated in a woman aged 18-29 years in good health. CDR3 sequence reads: CASSIQTGTSNNYGYTF. CDR3 DNA: TGTGCCAGTAGTATTCAAACCGGGACATCGAATAACTATGGCTACACCTTC.